This T cell receptor (beta chain) was observed in a study of T cell responses to AZD1222 COVID-19 vaccine. TCRdb's table, derived via immunoSEQ multiplex PCR, lists solely in-frame clones and lacks some. The sample holds roughly 96,000 clones; 90% are singletons and the top ten take 26%. The source is an adult in good health. The sample in question was peripheral blood, obtained on day 0 of AZD1222 vaccination.

CDR3 bases: TGCAGCGTCGCGGACACTGAAGCTTTCTTT. Translated, it gives CSVADTEAFF. The rearrangement joins TRBV29-1 to TRBJ1-1; D is unresolved. The CDR3 sequence is 10 residues long. The V gene lost 6 bases and the J gene lost 3 bases, with 5 bases spanning the gap. From germline, CDR1 is SQVTM and CDR2 ANQGSEA.